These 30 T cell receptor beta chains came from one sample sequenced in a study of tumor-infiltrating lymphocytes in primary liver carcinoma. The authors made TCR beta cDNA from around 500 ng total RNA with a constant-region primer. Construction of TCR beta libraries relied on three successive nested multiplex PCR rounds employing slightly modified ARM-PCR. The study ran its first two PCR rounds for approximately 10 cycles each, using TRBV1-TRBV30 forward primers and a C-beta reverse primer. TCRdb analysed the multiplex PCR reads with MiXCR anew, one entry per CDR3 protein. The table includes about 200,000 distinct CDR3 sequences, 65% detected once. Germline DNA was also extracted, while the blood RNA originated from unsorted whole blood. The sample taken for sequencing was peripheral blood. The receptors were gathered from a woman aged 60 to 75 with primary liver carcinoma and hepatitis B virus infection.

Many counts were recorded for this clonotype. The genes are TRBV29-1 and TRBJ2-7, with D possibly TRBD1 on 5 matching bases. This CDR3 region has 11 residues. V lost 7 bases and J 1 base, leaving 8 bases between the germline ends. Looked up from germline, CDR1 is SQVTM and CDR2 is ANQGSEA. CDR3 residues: CSARTSYEQYF. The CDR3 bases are TGCAGCGCCCGGACATCCTACGAGCAGTACTTC.

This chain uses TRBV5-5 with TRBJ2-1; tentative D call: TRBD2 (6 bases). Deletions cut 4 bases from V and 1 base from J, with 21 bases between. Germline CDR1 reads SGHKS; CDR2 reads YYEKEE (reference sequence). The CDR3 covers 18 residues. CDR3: CASSPEGGRAISYNEQFF. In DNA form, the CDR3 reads TGTGCCAGCAGCCCGGAGGGCGGCAGGGCAATTTCCTACAATGAGCAGTTCTTC. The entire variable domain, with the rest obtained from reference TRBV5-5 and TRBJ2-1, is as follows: DAGVTQSPTHLIKTRGQQVTLRCSPISGHKSVSWYQQVLGQGPQFIFQYYEKEERGRGNFPDRFSARQFPNYSSELNVNALLLGDSALYLCASSPEGGRAISYNEQFFGPGTRLTVL.

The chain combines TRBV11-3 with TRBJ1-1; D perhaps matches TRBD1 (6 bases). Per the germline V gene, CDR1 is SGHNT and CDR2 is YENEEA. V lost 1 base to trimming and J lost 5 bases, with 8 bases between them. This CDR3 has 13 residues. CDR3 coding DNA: TGTGCCAGCAGCTTAGCAGGGGTGACTGAAGCTTTCTTT. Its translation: CASSLAGVTEAFF.

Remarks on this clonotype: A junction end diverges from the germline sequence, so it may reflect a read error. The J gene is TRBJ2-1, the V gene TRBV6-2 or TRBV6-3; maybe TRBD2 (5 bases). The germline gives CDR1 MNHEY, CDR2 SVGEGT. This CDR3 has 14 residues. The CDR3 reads CASSTTRNSNEQLF. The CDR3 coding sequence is TGTGCTAGCAGCACAACTAGAAATAGCAATGAGCAGCTCTTC.

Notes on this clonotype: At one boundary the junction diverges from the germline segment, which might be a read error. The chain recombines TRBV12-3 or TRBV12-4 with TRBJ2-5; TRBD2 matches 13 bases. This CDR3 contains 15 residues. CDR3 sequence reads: CASSSRLAGGETRYF. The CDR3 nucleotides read TGTGCCAGCAGTTCGAGACTAGCGGGGGGAGAGACCCGGTACTTC.

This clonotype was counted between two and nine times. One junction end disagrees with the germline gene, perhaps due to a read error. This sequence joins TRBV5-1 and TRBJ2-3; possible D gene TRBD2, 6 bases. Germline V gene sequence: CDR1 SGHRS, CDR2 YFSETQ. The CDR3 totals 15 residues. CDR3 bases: TGCACCAGCAGCAAGCGACTAGATTCCTCAGATACGCAGTATTTT. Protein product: CTSSKRLDSSDTQYF.

The CDR3 nucleotides are TGTGCCAGTAACACCGGGCTGTCAGATACGCAGTATTTT. It encodes CASNTGLSDTQYF. J is TRBJ2-3 and V is TRBV9, with unresolved D. Germline V gives CDR1 SGDLS, CDR2 YYNGEE. V lost 8 bases to trimming and J lost 4 bases, with 14 bases between them. This CDR3 is built from 13 residues.

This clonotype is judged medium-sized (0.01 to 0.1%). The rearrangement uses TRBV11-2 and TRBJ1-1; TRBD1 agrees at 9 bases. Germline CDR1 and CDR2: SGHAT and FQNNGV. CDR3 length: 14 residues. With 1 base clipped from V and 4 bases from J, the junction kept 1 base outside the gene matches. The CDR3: CASSLAQGATEAFF. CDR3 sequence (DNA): TGTGCCAGCAGCTTAGCACAGGGGGCCACTGAAGCTTTCTTT.

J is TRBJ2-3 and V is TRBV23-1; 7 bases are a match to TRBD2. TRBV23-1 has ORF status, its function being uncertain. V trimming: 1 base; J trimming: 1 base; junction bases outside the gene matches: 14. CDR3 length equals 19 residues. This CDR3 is CASSQFVRERGRGTDTQYF. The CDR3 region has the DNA TGCGCCAGCAGTCAATTTGTGCGGGAGAGGGGAAGAGGCACAGATACGCAGTATTTT.

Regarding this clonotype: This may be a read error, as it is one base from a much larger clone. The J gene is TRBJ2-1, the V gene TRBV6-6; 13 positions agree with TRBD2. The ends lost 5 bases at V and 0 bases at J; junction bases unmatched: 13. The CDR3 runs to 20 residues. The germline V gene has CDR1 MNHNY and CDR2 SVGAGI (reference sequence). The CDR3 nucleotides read TGTGCCAGCAGTAAACTGACTAGCGGGGGGCTCCTGAGCTCCTACAATGAGCAGTTCTTC. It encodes CASSKLTSGGLLSSYNEQFF.

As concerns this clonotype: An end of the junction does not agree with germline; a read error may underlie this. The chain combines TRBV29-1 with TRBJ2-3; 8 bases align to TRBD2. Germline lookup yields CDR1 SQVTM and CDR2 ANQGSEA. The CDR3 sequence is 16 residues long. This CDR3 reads CSVEGPAGASTDAQYF. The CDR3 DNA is TGCAGCGTTGAAGGGCCAGCGGGAGCTAGCACAGATGCGCAGTATTTT.

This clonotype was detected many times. The CDR3 reads CASSSGWGYEQYF. The CDR3 DNA sequence: TGTGCCAGCAGCTCAGGCTGGGGTTACGAGCAGTACTTC. The J gene is TRBJ2-7, the V gene TRBV6-5; D gene uncertain. This CDR3 contains 13 residues. Trimming pared 6 bases from V and 4 bases from J, leaving 13 bases between. The germline gives CDR1 MNHEY, CDR2 SVGAGI.

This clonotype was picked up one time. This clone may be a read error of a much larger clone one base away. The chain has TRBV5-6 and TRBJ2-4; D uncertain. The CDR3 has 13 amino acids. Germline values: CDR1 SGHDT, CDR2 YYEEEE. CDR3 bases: TGTGCCAGCAAGTTGATAGCCAAAAACATTCAGCACTTC. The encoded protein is CASKLIAKNIQHF. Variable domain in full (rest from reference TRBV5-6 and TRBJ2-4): DAGVTQSPTHLIKTRGQQVTLRCSPKSGHDTVSWYQQALGQGPQFIFQYYEEEERQRGNFPDRFSGHQFPNYSSELNVNALLLGDSALYLCASKLIAKNIQHFGAGTRLSVL.

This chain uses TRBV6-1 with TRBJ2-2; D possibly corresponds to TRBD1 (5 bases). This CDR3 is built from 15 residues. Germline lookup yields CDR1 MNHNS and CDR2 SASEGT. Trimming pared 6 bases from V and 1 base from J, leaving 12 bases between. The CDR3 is CASRLSGMNTGELFF. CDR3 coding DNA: TGTGCCAGCAGACTGTCAGGGATGAACACCGGGGAGCTGTTTTTT.

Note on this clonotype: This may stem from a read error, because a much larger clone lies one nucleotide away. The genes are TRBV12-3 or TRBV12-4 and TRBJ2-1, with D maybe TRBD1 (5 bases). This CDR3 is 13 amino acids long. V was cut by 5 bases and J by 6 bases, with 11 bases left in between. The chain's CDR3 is CASSQGLCNEQFF. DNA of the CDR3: TGTGCCAGCAGTCAGGGATTGTGCAATGAGCAGTTCTTC.

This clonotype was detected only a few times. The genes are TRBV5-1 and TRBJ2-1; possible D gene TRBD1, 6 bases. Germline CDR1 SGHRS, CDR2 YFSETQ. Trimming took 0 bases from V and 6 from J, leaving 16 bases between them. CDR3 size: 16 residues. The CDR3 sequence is CASSLEPQGSGNEQFF. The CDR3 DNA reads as TGCGCCAGCAGCTTGGAGCCCCAGGGGTCGGGCAATGAGCAGTTCTTC.

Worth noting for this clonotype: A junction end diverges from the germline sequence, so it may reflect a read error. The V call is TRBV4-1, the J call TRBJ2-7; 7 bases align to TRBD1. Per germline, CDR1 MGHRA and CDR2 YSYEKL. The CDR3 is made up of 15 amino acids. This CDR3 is CVSSQGDRDRAEHYF. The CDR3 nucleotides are TGCGTCAGCAGCCAAGGGGACCGCGACAGGGCCGAGCACTACTTC.

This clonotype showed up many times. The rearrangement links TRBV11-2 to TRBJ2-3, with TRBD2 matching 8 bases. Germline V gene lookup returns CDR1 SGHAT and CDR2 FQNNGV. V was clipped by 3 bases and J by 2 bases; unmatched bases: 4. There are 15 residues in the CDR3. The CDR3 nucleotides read TGTGCCAGCAGCTTTTTGGGACTAGTCACAGATACGCAGTATTTT. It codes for CASSFLGLVTDTQYF. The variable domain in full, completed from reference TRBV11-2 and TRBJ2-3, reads EAGVAQSPRYKIIEKRQSVAFWCNPISGHATLYWYQQILGQGPKLLIQFQNNGVVDDSQLPKDRFSAERLKGVDSTLKIQPAKLEDSAVYLCASSFLGLVTDTQYFGPGTRLTVL.

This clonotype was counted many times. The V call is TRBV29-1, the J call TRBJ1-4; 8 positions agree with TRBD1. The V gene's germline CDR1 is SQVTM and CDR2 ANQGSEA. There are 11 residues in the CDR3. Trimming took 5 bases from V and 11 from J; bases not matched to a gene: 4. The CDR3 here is CSVRSGGKLFF. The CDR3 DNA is TGCAGCGTTCGATCAGGGGGCAAACTGTTTTTT.

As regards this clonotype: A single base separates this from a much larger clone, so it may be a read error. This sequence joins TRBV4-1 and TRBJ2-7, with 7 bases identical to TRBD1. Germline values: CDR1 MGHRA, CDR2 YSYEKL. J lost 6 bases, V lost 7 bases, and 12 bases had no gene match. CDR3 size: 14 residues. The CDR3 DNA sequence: TGCGCCAGCAACCAGAGGGGGCAGGGATCCGAGCAGTACTTC. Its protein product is CASNQRGQGSEQYF.

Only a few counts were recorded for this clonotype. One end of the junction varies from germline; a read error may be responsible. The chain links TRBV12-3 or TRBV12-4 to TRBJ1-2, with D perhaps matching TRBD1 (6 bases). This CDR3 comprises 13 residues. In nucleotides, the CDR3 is TGTGCCAGCAATCACGCAGGGGCCTATGGCTATACCTTC. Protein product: CASNHAGAYGYTF.

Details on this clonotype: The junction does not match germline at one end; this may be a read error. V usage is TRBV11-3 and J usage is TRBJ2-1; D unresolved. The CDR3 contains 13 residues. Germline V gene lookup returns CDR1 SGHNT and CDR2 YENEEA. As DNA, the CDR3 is TGTGCCAGGAGCTTAGCCGGTTACAATGAGCAGTTCTTC. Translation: CARSLAGYNEQFF. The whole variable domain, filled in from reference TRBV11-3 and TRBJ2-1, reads EAGVVQSPRYKIIEKKQPVAFWCNPISGHNTLYWYLQNLGQGPELLIRYENEEAVDDSQLPKDRFSAERLKGVDSTLKIQPAELGDSAVYLCARSLAGYNEQFFGPGTRLTVL.

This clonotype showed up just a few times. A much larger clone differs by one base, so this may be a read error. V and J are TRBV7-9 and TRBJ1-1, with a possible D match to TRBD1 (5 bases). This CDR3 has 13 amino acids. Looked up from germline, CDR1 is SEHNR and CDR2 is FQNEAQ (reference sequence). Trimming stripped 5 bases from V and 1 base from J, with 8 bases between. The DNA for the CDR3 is TGTGCCAGCAGCCGACAGCAGAACACTGAAGCTTTCTTT. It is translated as CASSRQQNTEAFF.

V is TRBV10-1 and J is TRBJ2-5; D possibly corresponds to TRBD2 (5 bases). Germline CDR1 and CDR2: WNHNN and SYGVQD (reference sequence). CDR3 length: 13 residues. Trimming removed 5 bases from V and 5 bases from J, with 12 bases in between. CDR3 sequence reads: CASSSGPWETQYF. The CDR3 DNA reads TGCGCCAGCAGTAGCGGCCCCTGGGAGACCCAGTACTTC.

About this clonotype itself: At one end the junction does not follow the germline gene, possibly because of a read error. CDR3 DNA sequence: TGTACCAGCATAGGTGGGACAGGGGCCTACGAGCAGTACTTC. It translates to CTSIGGTGAYEQYF. The chain employs TRBV28 and TRBJ2-7; 10 bases line up with TRBD1. Germline V CDR1 and CDR2: MDHEN, SYDVKM. This CDR3 has 14 residues. The full variable domain, in which reference TRBV28 and TRBJ2-7 provide the parts outside the CDR3, is DVKVTQSSRYLVKRTGEKVFLECVQDMDHENMFWYRQDPGLGLRLIYFSYDVKMKEKGDIPEGYSVSREKKERFSLILESASTNQTSMYLCTSIGGTGAYEQYFGPGTRLTVT.

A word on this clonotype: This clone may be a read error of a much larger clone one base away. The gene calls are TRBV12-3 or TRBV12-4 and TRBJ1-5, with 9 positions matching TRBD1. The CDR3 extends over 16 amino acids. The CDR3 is CASSPGTGLKGQHQHF. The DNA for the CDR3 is TGTGCCAGCAGTCCCGGGACAGGGTTAAAGGGTCAGCACCAGCATTTT.

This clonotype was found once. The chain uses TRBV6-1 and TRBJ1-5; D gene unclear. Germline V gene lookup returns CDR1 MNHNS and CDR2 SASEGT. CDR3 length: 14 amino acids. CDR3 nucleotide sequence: TGTGTCATCAGTGAAGATGGCCACAATCAGCCCCAGCATTTT. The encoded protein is CVISEDGHNQPQHF.

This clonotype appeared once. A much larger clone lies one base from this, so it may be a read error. DNA of the CDR3: TGTGCCATCAGGACAGGGGATACGCGGTATTTT. Its protein is CAIRTGDTRYF. The V gene is TRBV10-3, the J gene TRBJ2-3; 8 bases are a match to TRBD1. CDR1 and CDR2 from the germline V gene are ENHRY and SYGVKD. The CDR3 loop spans 11 amino acids.

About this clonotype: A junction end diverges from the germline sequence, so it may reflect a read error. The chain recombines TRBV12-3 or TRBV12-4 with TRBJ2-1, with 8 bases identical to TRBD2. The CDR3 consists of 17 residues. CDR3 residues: CASSLGGASGLYNEQSF. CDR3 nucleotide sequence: TGTGCCAGCAGTTTAGGTGGGGCTAGCGGGCTATACAATGAGCAGTCCTTC.

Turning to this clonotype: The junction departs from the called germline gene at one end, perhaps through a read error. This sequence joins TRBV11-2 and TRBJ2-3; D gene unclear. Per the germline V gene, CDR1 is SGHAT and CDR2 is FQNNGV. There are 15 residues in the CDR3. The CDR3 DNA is TGTGCCATCAGCTTAGGTGGAAGAATGCCAGATACGCAGTATTTT. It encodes CAISLGGRMPDTQYF.